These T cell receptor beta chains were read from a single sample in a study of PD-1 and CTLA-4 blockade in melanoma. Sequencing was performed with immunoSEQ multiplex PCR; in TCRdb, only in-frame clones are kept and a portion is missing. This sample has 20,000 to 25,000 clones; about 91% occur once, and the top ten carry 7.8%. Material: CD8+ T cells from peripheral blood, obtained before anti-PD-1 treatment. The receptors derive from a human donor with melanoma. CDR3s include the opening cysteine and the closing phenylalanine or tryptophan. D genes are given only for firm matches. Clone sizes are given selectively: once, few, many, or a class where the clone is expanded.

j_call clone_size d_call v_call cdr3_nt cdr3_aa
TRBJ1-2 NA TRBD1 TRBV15 TGTGCCACCAGCACCCGGGACAGGGGAGGTGGCTACACCTTC CATSTRDRGGGYTF
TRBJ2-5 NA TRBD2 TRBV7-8 TGTGCCAGCAGCTTAGCCGGGACTAGCGGTGAGACCCAGTACTTC CASSLAGTSGETQYF
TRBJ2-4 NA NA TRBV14 TGTGCCAGCAGCGGAGGGGGGACGGGCATTCAGTACTTC CASSGGGTGIQYF
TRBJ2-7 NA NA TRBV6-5 NA CASSSSDRRYEQYF
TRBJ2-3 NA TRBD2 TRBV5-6 TGTGCCAGCAGCTCGGAGCGGCGGGGGGGCGCAGATACGCAGTATTTT CASSSERRGGADTQYF
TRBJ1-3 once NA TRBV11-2 TGTGCCAGCAGGCTTGGACAGGGAAACACCATATATTTT CASRLGQGNTIYF
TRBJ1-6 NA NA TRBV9 TGTGCCAGCAGCGTAGGGGTGCAGAATTCACCCCTCCACTTT CASSVGVQNSPLHF
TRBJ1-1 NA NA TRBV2 TGTGCCAGCAGTGAAGCGCCTCCGCCCTTT CASSEAPPPF
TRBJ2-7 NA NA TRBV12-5 TGTGCTAGTGCTCAGACAGGTCCCTCCTACGAGCAGTACTTC CASAQTGPSYEQYF
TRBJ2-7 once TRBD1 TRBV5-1 TGCGCCAGCAGCCCCGGGACAGGGAGCTCCTACGAGCAGTACTTC CASSPGTGSSYEQYF
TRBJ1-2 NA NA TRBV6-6 TGTGCCAGCAGCCCTCTCCAGTCGTATGGCTACACCTTC CASSPLQSYGYTF
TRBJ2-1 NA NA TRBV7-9 TGTGCCAGCAGCCCCTTAGGGGCCAATGAGCAGTTCTTC CASSPLGANEQFF
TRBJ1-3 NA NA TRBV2 TGTGCCATCCGTCACCGGGACCTCGTAAACACCATATATTTT CAIRHRDLVNTIYF
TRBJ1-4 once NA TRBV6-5 TGTGCCAGCAGTTACCTAACTCCATTCCCTGAAAAACTGTTTTTT CASSYLTPFPEKLFF
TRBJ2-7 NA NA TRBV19 TGTGCCACAGTACGGGGGACCTCCTACGAGCAGTACTTC CATVRGTSYEQYF
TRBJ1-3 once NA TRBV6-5 TGTGCCAGCAGTTTCGACACCTTTGGAAACACCATATATTTT CASSFDTFGNTIYF
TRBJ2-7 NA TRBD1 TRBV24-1 TGTGCCACCAGTGACTCGGGACAGGGTTCCTACGAGCAGTACTTC CATSDSGQGSYEQYF
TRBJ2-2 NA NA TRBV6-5 TGTGCCAGCAGTTACCTGAAATCCGGGGCAGGGGAGCTGTTTTTT CASSYLKSGAGELFF
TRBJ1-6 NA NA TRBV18 TGTGCCAGCTCACCTCTTGACGGCAGGTTTTCACCCCTCCACTTT CASSPLDGRFSPLHF
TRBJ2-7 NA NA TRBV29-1 TGCAGCGTTGGGTCCGTCTACGAGCAGTACTTC CSVGSVYEQYF
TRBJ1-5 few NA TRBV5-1 TGCGCCAGCAGCCCGGGCCATAGCAATCAGCCCCAGCATTTT CASSPGHSNQPQHF
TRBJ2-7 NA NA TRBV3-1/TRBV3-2 TGTGCCAGCAGCCAAGAAGTCGGCCCTTTCTACGAGCAGTACTTC CASSQEVGPFYEQYF
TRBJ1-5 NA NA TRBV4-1 TGCGCCAGCAGCCAAGGAAGGGGGGATCTTCAGCCCCAGCATTTT CASSQGRGDLQPQHF
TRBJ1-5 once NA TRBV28 TGTGCCAGCACCCGCGTCGGGGAGTATCAGCCCCAGCATTTT CASTRVGEYQPQHF
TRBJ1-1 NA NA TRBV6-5 TGTGCCAGCAGTCTACAGGTGAACACTGAAGCTTTCTTT CASSLQVNTEAFF
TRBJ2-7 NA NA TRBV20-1 TGCAGTGCTAGTCGGAGGGGAAAACTTACCTACGAGCAGTACTTC CSASRRGKLTYEQYF
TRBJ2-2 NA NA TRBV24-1 TGTGCCACCAGTGACTCATACACCGGGGAGCTGTTTTTT CATSDSYTGELFF
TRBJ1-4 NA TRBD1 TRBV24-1 TGTGCCACCAGTGATCCTTGGACAGGGGTTTATAATGAAAAACTGTTTTTT CATSDPWTGVYNEKLFF
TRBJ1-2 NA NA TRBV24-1 TGTGCCACCAGTCCCTTTAACTATGGCTACACCTTC CATSPFNYGYTF
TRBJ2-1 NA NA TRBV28 TGTGCCAGCACTAAAGTTAGTGAGCAGTTCTTC CASTKVSEQFF
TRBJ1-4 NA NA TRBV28 TGTGCCAGCAGTTTTGGAGGAGGCAATGAAAAACTGTTTTTT CASSFGGGNEKLFF
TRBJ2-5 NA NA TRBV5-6 TGTGCCAGCAGCTTGGTAGGGACGGGAATGGAGACCCAGTACTTC CASSLVGTGMETQYF
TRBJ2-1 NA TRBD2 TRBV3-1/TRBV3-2 TGTGCCAGCAGCCAAGTCGGTGTGGGCGAGCGGGGGGGTTATGAGCAGTTCTTC CASSQVGVGERGGYEQFF
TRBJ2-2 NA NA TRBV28 TGTGCCAGCAGTTTGGGAGGTGGGGAGCACACCGGGGAGCTGTTTTTT CASSLGGGEHTGELFF
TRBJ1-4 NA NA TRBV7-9 TGTGCCAGCAGCCCCAGGGACCCTAATGAAAAACTGTTTTTT CASSPRDPNEKLFF
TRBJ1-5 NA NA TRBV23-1 TGCGCCAGCAGTCCCGGACAGTCCCTCTATAGCAATCAGCCCCAGCATTTT CASSPGQSLYSNQPQHF